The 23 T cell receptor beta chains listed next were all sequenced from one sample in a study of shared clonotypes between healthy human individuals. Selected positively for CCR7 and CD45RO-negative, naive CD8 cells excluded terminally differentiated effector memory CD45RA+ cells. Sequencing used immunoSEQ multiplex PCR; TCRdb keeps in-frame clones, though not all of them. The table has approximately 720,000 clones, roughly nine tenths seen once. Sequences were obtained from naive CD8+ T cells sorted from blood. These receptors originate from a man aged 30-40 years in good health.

This CDR3 is CASSLLAMSSYNEQFF. CDR3 DNA sequence: TGTGCCAGCAGCTTGTTAGCGATGAGCTCCTACAATGAGCAGTTCTTC. This rearrangement joins TRBV7-6 to TRBJ2-1; tentative D call: TRBD2 (5 bases). This CDR3 region has 16 residues. Germline lookup yields CDR1 SGHVS and CDR2 FNYEAQ. V shed 3 bases and J shed 0 bases, with 12 bases lying between them.

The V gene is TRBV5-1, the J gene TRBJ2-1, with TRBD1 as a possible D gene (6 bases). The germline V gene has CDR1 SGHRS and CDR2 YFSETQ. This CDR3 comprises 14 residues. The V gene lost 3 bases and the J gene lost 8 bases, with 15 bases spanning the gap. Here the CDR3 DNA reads TGCGCCAGCAGCTGGGAGCAGGGGAGCCATGAGCAGTTCTTC. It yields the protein CASSWEQGSHEQFF.

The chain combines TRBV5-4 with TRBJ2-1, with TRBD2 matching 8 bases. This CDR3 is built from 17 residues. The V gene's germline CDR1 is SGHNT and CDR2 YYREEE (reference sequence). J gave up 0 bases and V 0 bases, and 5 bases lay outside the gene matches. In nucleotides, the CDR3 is TGTGCCAGCAGCTTGGGTTGGAGCGGGAGCTCCTACAATGAGCAGTTCTTC. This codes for CASSLGWSGSSYNEQFF.

The CDR3 region is CSVRGRLAGGYNEQFF. Written as DNA, the CDR3 is TGCAGCGTGAGGGGGAGGCTAGCGGGAGGGTACAATGAGCAGTTCTTC. The V gene is TRBV29-1, the J gene TRBJ2-1, with 12 bases identical to TRBD2. From germline, CDR1 is SQVTM and CDR2 ANQGSEA. The CDR3 is made up of 16 amino acids. Losses at the gene ends were 6 bases for V and 4 bases for J; bases not matched to a gene: 10.

The CDR3 spells CATQQLENTIYF. The CDR3 DNA reads as TGTGCCACCCAACAGTTGGAAAACACCATATATTTT. The chain has TRBV11-2 and TRBJ1-3; D is uncertain. The V gene's germline CDR1 is SGHAT and CDR2 FQNNGV. The CDR3 is 12 residues long. The V end was cut by 10 bases, the J end by 6 bases, with 13 bases between.

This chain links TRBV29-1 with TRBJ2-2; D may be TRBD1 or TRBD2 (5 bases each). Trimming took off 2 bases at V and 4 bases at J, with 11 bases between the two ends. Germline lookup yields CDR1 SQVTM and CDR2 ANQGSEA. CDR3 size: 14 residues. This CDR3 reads CSVEPGAGTGELFF. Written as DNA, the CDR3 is TGCAGCGTTGAACCCGGGGCGGGCACCGGGGAGCTGTTTTTT.

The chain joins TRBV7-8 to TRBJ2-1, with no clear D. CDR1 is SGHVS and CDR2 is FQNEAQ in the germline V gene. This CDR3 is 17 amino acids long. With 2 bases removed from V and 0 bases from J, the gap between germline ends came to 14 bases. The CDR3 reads CASSLRVWDSSYNEQFF. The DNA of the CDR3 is TGTGCCAGCAGCTTACGCGTATGGGATAGCTCCTACAATGAGCAGTTCTTC.

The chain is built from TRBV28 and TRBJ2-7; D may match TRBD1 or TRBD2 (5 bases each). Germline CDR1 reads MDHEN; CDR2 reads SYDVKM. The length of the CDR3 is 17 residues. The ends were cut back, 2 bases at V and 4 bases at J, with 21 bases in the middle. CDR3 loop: CASSLGRQYREKYEQYF. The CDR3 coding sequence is TGTGCCAGCAGTTTAGGGAGACAGTATAGGGAAAAGTACGAGCAGTACTTC.

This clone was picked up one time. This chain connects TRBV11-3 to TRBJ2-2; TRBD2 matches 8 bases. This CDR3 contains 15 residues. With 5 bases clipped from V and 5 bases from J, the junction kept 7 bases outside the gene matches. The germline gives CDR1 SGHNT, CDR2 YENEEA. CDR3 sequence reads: CASSRAGVGTGELFF. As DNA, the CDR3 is TGTGCCAGCAGCCGAGCGGGAGTAGGAACCGGGGAGCTGTTTTTT.

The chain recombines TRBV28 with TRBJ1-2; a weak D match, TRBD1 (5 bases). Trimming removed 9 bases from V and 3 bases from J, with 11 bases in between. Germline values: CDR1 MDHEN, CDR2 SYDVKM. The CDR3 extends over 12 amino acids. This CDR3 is CASFGGDYGYTF. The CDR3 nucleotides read TGTGCCAGTTTTGGGGGAGACTATGGCTACACCTTC.

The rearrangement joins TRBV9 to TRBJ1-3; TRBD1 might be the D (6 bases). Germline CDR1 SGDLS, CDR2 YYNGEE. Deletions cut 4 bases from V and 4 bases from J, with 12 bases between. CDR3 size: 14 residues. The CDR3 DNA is TGTGCCAGCAGCTTACAGGGAGCGGGAAACACCATATATTTT. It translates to CASSLQGAGNTIYF.

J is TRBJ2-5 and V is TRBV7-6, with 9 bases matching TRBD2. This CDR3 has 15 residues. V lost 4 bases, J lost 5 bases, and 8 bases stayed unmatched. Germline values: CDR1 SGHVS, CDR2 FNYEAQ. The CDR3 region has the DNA TGTGCCAGCAGCTCCCGAGCGGGAGGCAAGGAGACCCAGTACTTC. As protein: CASSSRAGGKETQYF. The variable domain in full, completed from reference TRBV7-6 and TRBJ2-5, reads GAGVSQSPRYKVTKRGQDVALRCDPISGHVSLYWYRQALGQGPEFLTYFNYEAQQDKSGLPNDRFSAERPEGSISTLTIQRTEQRDSAMYRCASSSRAGGKETQYFGPGTRLLVL.

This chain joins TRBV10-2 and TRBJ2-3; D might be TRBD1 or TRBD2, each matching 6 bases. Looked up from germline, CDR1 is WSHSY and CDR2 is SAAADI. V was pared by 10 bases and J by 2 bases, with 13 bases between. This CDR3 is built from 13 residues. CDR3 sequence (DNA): TGCGCCACCTGGGGGGCGGTCACAGATACGCAGTATTTT. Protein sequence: CATWGAVTDTQYF.

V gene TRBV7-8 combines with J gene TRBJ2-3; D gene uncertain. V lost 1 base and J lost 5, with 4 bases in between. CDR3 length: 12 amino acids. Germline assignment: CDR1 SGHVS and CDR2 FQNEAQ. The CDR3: CASSLDGDTQYF. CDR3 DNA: TGTGCCAGCAGCTTAGACGGAGATACGCAGTATTTT. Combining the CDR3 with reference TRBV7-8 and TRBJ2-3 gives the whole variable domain GAGVSQSPRYKVAKRGQDVALRCDPISGHVSLFWYQQALGQGPEFLTYFQNEAQLDKSGLPSDRFFAERPEGSVSTLKIQRTQQEDSAVYLCASSLDGDTQYFGPGTRLTVL.

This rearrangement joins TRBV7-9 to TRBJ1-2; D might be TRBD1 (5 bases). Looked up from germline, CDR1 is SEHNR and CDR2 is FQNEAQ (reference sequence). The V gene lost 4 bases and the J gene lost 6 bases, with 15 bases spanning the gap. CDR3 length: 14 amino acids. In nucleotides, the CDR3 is TGTGCCAGCAGCTCGACGAGGGGAGTTCATGGCTACACCTTC. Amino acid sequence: CASSSTRGVHGYTF. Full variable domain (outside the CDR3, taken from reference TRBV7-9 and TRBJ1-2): DTGVSQNPRHKITKRGQNVTFRCDPISEHNRLYWYRQTLGQGPEFLTYFQNEAQLEKSRLLSDRFSAERPKGSFSTLEIQRTEQGDSAMYLCASSSTRGVHGYTFGSGTRLTVV.

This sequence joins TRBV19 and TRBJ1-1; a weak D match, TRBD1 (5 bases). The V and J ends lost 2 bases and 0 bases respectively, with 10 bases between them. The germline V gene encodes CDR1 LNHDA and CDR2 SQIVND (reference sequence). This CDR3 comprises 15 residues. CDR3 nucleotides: TGTGCCAGTAGTATAAGTACAGGTGTGAACACTGAAGCTTTCTTT. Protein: CASSISTGVNTEAFF.

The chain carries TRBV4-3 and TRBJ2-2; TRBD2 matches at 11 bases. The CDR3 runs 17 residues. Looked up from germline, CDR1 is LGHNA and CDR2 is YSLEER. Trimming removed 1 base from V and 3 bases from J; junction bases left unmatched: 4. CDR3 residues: CASSQVGTSGYTGELFF. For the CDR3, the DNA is TGCGCCAGCAGCCAAGTAGGGACTAGCGGATACACCGGGGAGCTGTTTTTT.

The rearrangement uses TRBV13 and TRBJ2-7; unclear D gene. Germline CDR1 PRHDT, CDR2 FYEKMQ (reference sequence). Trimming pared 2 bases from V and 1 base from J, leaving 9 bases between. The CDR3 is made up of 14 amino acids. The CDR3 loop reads CASSLPTRSYEQYF. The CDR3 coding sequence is TGTGCCAGCAGCTTACCGACAAGATCCTACGAGCAGTACTTC.

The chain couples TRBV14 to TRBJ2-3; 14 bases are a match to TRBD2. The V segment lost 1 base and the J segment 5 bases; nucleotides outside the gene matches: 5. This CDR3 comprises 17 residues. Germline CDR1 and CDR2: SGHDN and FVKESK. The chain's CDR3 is CASSQAVGLAGGDTQYF. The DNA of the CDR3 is TGTGCCAGCAGCCAAGCCGTAGGACTAGCGGGGGGAGATACGCAGTATTTT.

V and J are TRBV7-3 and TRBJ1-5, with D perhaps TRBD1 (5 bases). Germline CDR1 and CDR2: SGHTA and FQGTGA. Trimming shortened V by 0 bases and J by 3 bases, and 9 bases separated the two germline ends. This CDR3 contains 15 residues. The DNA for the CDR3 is TGTGCCAGCAGCTTAACTGGGGCCGTCAATCAGCCCCAGCATTTT. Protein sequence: CASSLTGAVNQPQHF.

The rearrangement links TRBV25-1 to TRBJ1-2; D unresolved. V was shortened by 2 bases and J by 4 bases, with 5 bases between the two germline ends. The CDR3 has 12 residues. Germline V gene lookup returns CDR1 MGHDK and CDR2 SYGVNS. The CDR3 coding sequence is TGTGCCAGCAGTGAAGACGGCTATGGCTACACCTTC. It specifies CASSEDGYGYTF.

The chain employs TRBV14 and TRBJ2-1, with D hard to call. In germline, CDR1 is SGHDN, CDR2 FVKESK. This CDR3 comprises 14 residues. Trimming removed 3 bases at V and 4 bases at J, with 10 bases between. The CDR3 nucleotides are TGTGCCAGCAGCCAGGGGTCGCGATACAATGAGCAGTTCTTC. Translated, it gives CASSQGSRYNEQFF.

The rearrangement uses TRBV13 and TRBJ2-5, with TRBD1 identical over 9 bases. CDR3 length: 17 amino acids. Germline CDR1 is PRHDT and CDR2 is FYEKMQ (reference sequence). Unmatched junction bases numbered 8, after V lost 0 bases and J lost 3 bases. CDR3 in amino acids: CASSLGPTGGRKETQYF. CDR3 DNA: TGTGCCAGCAGCTTAGGGCCGACAGGGGGTCGGAAAGAGACCCAGTACTTC.